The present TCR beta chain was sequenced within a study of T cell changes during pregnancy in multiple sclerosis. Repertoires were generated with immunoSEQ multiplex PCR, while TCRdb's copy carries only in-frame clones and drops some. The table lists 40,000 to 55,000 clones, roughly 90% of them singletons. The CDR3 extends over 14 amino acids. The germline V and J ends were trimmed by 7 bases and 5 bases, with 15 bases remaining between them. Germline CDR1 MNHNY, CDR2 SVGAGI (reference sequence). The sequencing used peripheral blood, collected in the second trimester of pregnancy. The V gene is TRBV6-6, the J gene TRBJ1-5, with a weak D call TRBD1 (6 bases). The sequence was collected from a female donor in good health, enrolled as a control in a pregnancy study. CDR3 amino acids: CASIEDSTYQPQHF. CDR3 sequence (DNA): TGTGCCAGCATCGAGGACAGTACGTATCAGCCCCAGCATTTT.